This T cell receptor (beta chain) stems from a study of OX40 agonist ivuxolimab in advanced cancers. CDR3 length: 14 amino acids. Looked up from germline, CDR1 is SGHNT and CDR2 is YYREEE (reference sequence). The germline V and J ends were trimmed by 4 bases and 7 bases, with 17 bases remaining between them. Sequencing used immunoSEQ multiplex PCR; TCRdb keeps in-frame clones, though not all of them. This sample has some 60,000 clones, with over 80% found just once. Autoimmune disease history or systemic immunosuppression led to patient exclusion. The rearrangement links TRBV5-4 to TRBJ1-2, with a tentative D call TRBD1 (5 bases). The clonotype originates from an adult with an advanced solid tumor such as melanoma, head and neck, liver or kidney cancer. Sample: CD4+ or CD8+ T cells sorted from blood, taken in a trial of the OX40 agonist ivuxolimab. In nucleotides, the CDR3 is TGTGCCAGCAGCCTGGTGGGACCTTCGGGTGGCTACACCTTC. Translation gives CASSLVGPSGGYTF.